Presented here are 17 T cell receptor beta chains from one specimen sequenced in a study of response to subunit inactivated influenza vaccine. TCRdb analysed the RT-PCR reads with MiXCR anew, one entry per CDR3 protein. The profile shows roughly 500,000 distinct CDR3 sequences, 16% of them singletons. This specimen was CD4+ T cells sorted from PBMCs, taken 23 to 25 months after vaccination. These receptor sequences come from a man between 50 and 69 years old who received an inactivated influenza vaccine.

J is TRBJ2-1 and V is TRBV3-1; D may be TRBD2 (5 bases). The germline V gene has CDR1 LGHDT and CDR2 YNNKEL (reference sequence). The length of the CDR3 is 12 residues. Trimming stripped 2 bases from V and 13 bases from J, with 12 bases between. The CDR3: CASSQLAGPQFF. The CDR3 bases are TGTGCCAGCAGCCAACTGGCGGGTCCCCAGTTCTTC.

CDR3 loop: CASSFLGGDGYTF. The DNA of the CDR3 is TGCGCCAGCAGCTTCTTGGGAGGGGATGGCTACACCTTC. The chain employs TRBV5-1 and TRBJ1-2, with D maybe TRBD1 (5 bases). Germline assignment: CDR1 SGHRS and CDR2 YFSETQ. The CDR3 contains 13 residues. The V end was cut by 2 bases, the J end by 6 bases, with 11 bases between.

This clonotype was seen a few times. The chain has TRBV20-1 and TRBJ2-1; 11 bases are a match to TRBD2. This CDR3 is built from 14 residues. Germline V gene lookup returns CDR1 DFQATT and CDR2 SNEGSKA (reference sequence). J lost 10 bases, V lost 5 bases, and 10 bases had no gene match. CDR3 in DNA: TGCAGTGCTTCAACTAGCGGGAGATTGGGCGAGCAGTTCTTC. This sequence encodes CSASTSGRLGEQFF.

V usage is TRBV10-3 and J usage is TRBJ2-1; possibly TRBD1 for D (8 bases). Trimming shortened V by 7 bases and J by 8 bases, and 21 bases separated the two germline ends. Germline values: CDR1 ENHRY, CDR2 SYGVKD. The CDR3 is 15 amino acids. As DNA, the CDR3 is TGTGCCATCAACACAGGGGGGGGGCCTTCGGATGAGCAGTTCTTC. Residues: CAINTGGGPSDEQFF.

A few counts support this clonotype. V usage is TRBV10-2 and J usage is TRBJ1-1; 8 positions agree with TRBD1. CDR1 is WSHSY, CDR2 SAAADI, per germline. After removal of 8 bases from V and 8 bases from J, the junction contained 10 bases not matched to a gene. The CDR3 sequence is 13 residues long. The DNA for the CDR3 is TGCGCCAGCCGCCGGGACAGGTATTCGGAAGCTTTCTTT. As protein: CASRRDRYSEAFF.

At least ten counts were recorded for this clonotype. The CDR3 coding sequence is TGTGCCAGCAGCCAACAATTGCAGGGACGGGATGGAAACACCATATATTTT. It is translated as CASSQQLQGRDGNTIYF. The chain recombines TRBV5-5 with TRBJ1-3; D possibly corresponds to TRBD1 (5 bases). This CDR3 spans 17 amino acids. Trimming took 4 bases from V and 3 from J, leaving 20 bases between them. CDR1 SGHKS and CDR2 YYEKEE come from the germline V gene (reference sequence).

This clonotype has a handful of counts. This chain uses TRBV6-5 with TRBJ2-6, with a weak D call TRBD1 (7 bases). The germline V gene has CDR1 MNHEY and CDR2 SVGAGI. The CDR3 is made up of 18 amino acids. The ends were cut back, 2 bases at V and 4 bases at J, with 18 bases in the middle. CDR3 DNA sequence: TGTGCCAGCAGTTACCCCCAAGGAGGGGGCCCGGGGGCCAACGTCCTGACTTTC. Translating it yields CASSYPQGGGPGANVLTF.

The DNA of the CDR3 is TGTGCCAGCAGCTCCCGGGGGGAGGGACTTTACAATGAGCAGTTCTTC. Protein: CASSSRGEGLYNEQFF. The chain couples TRBV7-2 to TRBJ2-1; TRBD2 matches 7 bases. The CDR3 length is 16 residues. Trimming at V came to 4 bases and at J to 4 bases, leaving 10 bases not matched to a gene. The germline CDR1 and CDR2 sequences are SGHTA and FQGNSA.

There are many counts of this clonotype. V and J are TRBV7-3 and TRBJ2-2, with a possible D match to TRBD1 (6 bases). CDR3 length: 17 amino acids. Between the trimmed V and J ends, which lost 6 bases and 2 bases, there was a span of 19 bases. Germline CDR1 reads SGHTA; CDR2 reads FQGTGA. CDR3 in amino acids: CASSLTRDNFNTGELFF. The DNA for the CDR3 is TGTGCCAGCAGTCTTACAAGGGACAATTTCAACACCGGGGAGCTGTTTTTT.

Only a few counts were recorded for this clonotype. The chain employs TRBV15 and TRBJ1-2; 8 nucleotides match TRBD1. Per the germline V gene, CDR1 is LNHNV and CDR2 is YYDKDF (reference sequence). V dropped 1 base and J dropped 7; count of bases not matched to a gene: 11. The CDR3 covers 16 residues. In nucleotides, the CDR3 is TGTGCCACCAGCAGAGTGGGACAGGATTCCTTGACTGGCTACACCTTC. Amino acids: CATSRVGQDSLTGYTF.

This clonotype came up a few times. The chain recombines TRBV18 with TRBJ2-1; 9 bases agree with TRBD1. This CDR3 is 15 amino acids long. Germline V gene data show CDR1 as KGHSH and CDR2 as LQKENI. V was clipped by 3 bases and J by 7 bases; unmatched bases: 7. CDR3 region: CASSPGTGKRNEQFF. CDR3 coding DNA: TGTGCCAGCTCACCCGGGACAGGGAAGAGGAATGAGCAGTTCTTC. Full variable domain (rest looked up from reference TRBV18 and TRBJ2-1): NAGVMQNPRHLVRRRGQEARLRCSPMKGHSHVYWYRQLPEEGLKFMVYLQKENIIDESGMPKERFSAEFPKEGPSILRIQQVVRGDSAAYFCASSPGTGKRNEQFFGPGTRLTVL.

J is TRBJ2-2 and V is TRBV18, with D hard to call. Germline V CDR1 and CDR2: KGHSH, LQKENI. The CDR3 is made up of 16 amino acids. The V and J ends lost 0 bases and 1 base respectively, with 9 bases between them. CDR3 DNA: TGTGCCAGCTCACCACCGAACGCCCGGAACACCGGGGAGCTGTTTTTT. It codes for CASSPPNARNTGELFF.

This clonotype has only a few counts. Written as DNA, the CDR3 is TGCAGCGCGCCACTAGCGGGAGTGGAGACCCAGTACTTC. Its translation is CSAPLAGVETQYF. The rearrangement joins TRBV20-1 to TRBJ2-5; 11 bases are a match to TRBD2. Germline CDR1 DFQATT, CDR2 SNEGSKA (reference sequence). The CDR3 contains 13 residues.

J is TRBJ2-7 and V is TRBV3-1; 10 nucleotides agree with TRBD1. Germline CDR1 and CDR2: LGHDT and YNNKEL (reference sequence). After removal of 4 bases from V and 7 bases from J, the junction contained 13 bases not matched to a gene. The CDR3 is made up of 16 amino acids. Here the CDR3 DNA reads TGTGCCAGCAGCCCCCAGCGGGGACAGGGGTTTCGGGAGCAGTACTTC. It specifies CASSPQRGQGFREQYF.

The chain is built from TRBV15 and TRBJ1-2; tentative D call: TRBD1 (5 bases). The length of the CDR3 is 15 residues. The V end was cut by 0 bases, the J end by 6 bases, with 14 bases between. Germline CDR1 LNHNV, CDR2 YYDKDF (reference sequence). The CDR3, as DNA: TGTGCCACCAGCAGAGATCGTAGACAGATCGATGGCTACACCTTC. Translating gives CATSRDRRQIDGYTF.

This clonotype has at least ten counts. This chain links TRBV5-1 with TRBJ1-1; weak D call: TRBD1 (5 bases). The ends were cut back, 3 bases at V and 1 base at J, with 7 bases in the middle. The CDR3 loop spans 13 amino acids. Germline-derived CDR1 and CDR2 are SGHRS and YFSETQ. CDR3 in DNA: TGCGCCAGCAGCTCAGGACAGAACACTGAAGCTTTCTTT. Amino acids: CASSSGQNTEAFF.

This clonotype was found many times. This chain joins TRBV6-5 and TRBJ2-1; tentatively, D is TRBD1 (5 bases). The ends were cut back, 0 bases at V and 5 bases at J, with 14 bases in the middle. This CDR3 comprises 16 residues. Germline V gene data show CDR1 as MNHEY and CDR2 as SVGAGI. The CDR3 spells CASSYSGWQGDNEQFF. Here the CDR3 DNA reads TGTGCCAGCAGTTACTCGGGTTGGCAGGGCGACAATGAGCAGTTCTTC.